This TCR beta chain is drawn from a study of vaccination and CD4 T cells after COVID-19. The treatment here: roughly 10-day PBMC culture with coronavirus spike peptide pools or control peptides (ViraFEST assay). Concerning this clonotype itself: Its antigen is still unknown.

Scientists ran DNA taken from cultured CD4+ T cells through the Oncomine TCR Beta short-read assay for sequencing. MiXCR, applied by TCRdb to the PCR reads, yields one record per CDR3 protein. The table shows 11,000 or so distinct CDR3 sequences, with about 82% occurring only once. Looked up from germline, CDR1 is LGHDT and CDR2 is YNNKEL (reference sequence). This CDR3 has 16 amino acids. The V gene end was trimmed by 2 bases and the J gene end by 9 bases; junction bases not matched to a gene: 9. The V call is TRBV3-1, the J call TRBJ1-6; 8 bases are a match to TRBD1. The sequencing input was CD4+ T cells from blood, cultured in vitro. This clonotype was obtained from a human donor who had recovered from COVID-19. CDR3 protein: CASSQFGDRSGSPLHF. The CDR3 DNA reads as TGTGCCAGCAGCCAATTTGGGGACAGGTCAGGTTCACCCCTCCACTTT.